This TCR beta chain comes out of a study of T cell responses to AZD1222 COVID-19 vaccine. This CDR3 comprises 10 residues. V lost 8 bases and J 5 bases, leaving 6 bases between the germline ends. Study-level results: At baseline, just six or seven AZD1222 recipients tested seropositive.

The data were produced by immunoSEQ multiplex PCR, yet TCRdb's version contains in-frame clones alone and is incomplete. The data show some 120,000 clones, with 75% to 90% seen just once and 1.5% to 2% held by the top ten. In this sample, this clone turned up once. Its antigen remains unidentified. V gene TRBV23-1 combines with J gene TRBJ1-1; D is unclear. TRBV23-1 is noted as an ORF with a role that remains uncertain. This clonotype originated in an adult in good health. This material consisted of peripheral blood, taken on day 0 of AZD1222 vaccination. CDR3 region: CASGWTEAFF. The CDR3 coding sequence is TGCGCCAGCGGGTGGACTGAAGCTTTCTTT.